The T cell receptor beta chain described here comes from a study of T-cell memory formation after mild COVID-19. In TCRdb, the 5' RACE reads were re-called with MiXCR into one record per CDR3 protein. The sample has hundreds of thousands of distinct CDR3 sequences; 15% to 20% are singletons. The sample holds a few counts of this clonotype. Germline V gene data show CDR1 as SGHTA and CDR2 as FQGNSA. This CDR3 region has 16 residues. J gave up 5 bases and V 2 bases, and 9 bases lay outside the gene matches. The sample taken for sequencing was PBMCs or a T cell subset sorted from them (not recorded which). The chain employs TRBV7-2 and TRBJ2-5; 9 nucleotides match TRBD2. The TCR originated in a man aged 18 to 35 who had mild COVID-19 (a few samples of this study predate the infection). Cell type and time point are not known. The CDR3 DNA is TGTGCCAGCAGCTTAAATCAGCGGGGGGCCTGGGAGACCCAGTACTTC. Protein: CASSLNQRGAWETQYF.